These 20 T cell receptor beta chains share one sample of origin, sequenced in a study of human T cells and chemical hapten exposure. Indicated time point: patch test 2, 6 weeks after DPC sensitization. Treatment denoted: therapeutic diphenylcyclopropenone sensitization with weekly scalp DPC. TCRdb used MiXCR to reprocess the RACE reads, holding one entry per CDR3 protein. The sample includes over 100,000 distinct CDR3 sequences, roughly 10% of them seen just once. This specimen consisted of whole blood, obtained in connection with sensitization to the hapten diphenylcyclopropenone (DPC). These receptors all stem from a woman aged 40 to 50 with alopecia areata. Some clones in this sample may be carry-over from other donors' samples.

The chain recombines TRBV6-6 with TRBJ2-7; D is uncertain. The germline gives CDR1 MNHNY, CDR2 SVGAGI (reference sequence). V was clipped by 6 bases and J by 3 bases, with 12 bases between them. This CDR3 contains 13 residues. CDR3 DNA: TGTGCCAGCAGCCAAGGGCCGGGCTACGAGCAGTACTTC. Its protein is CASSQGPGYEQYF.

This clonotype was found a few times. The rearrangement links TRBV9 to TRBJ1-1; D might be TRBD1 (5 bases). Trimming left V 4 bases short and J 1 base short, with 20 bases between. CDR1 and CDR2 from the germline V gene are SGDLS and YYNGEE. This CDR3 spans 17 amino acids. DNA for the CDR3: TGTGCCAGCAGCCCCCCTGAGCGGGGCCAGGCGAACACTGAAGCTTTCTTT. Translating it yields CASSPPERGQANTEAFF.

In its sample, this clonotype was seen a few times. The chain combines TRBV11-2 with TRBJ1-2, with no clear D. The V gene's germline CDR1 is SGHAT and CDR2 FQNNGV. V was shortened by 5 bases and J by 8 bases, with 12 bases between the two germline ends. This CDR3 has 12 residues. CDR3 sequence (DNA): TGTGCCAGCAGCCTAACGGCGGGCGGCTACACCTTC. Translating it yields CASSLTAGGYTF.

This clonotype was observed many times. The genes are TRBV6-6 and TRBJ2-6; D uncertain. Germline values: CDR1 MNHNY, CDR2 SVGAGI (reference sequence). The CDR3 spans 16 residues. V was pared by 4 bases and J by 4 bases, with 14 bases between. The CDR3 DNA reads TGTGCCAGCAGTTCCCTTGGTTCCCTCGGGGCCAACGTCCTGACTTTC. It encodes CASSSLGSLGANVLTF.

This clonotype was seen at least ten times. V gene TRBV6-5 combines with J gene TRBJ2-5; D perhaps matches TRBD1 (7 bases). Trimming stripped 6 bases from V and 0 bases from J, with 14 bases between. Germline-derived CDR1 and CDR2 are MNHEY and SVGAGI. This CDR3 is 15 amino acids long. In DNA form, the CDR3 reads TGTGCCAGCAGGGGGGGACAGACGTACCAAGAGACCCAGTACTTC. Its translation: CASRGGQTYQETQYF.

This clonotype occurred many times. The chain has TRBV12-3 or TRBV12-4 and TRBJ2-5; 8 bases line up with TRBD1. After removal of 5 bases from V and 2 bases from J, the junction contained 4 bases not matched to a gene. The CDR3 loop spans 14 amino acids. The CDR3 sequence: CASSPQGGQETQYF. Here the CDR3 DNA reads TGTGCCAGCAGTCCACAGGGGGGACAAGAGACCCAGTACTTC.

This clonotype came up a few times. The chain employs TRBV10-3 and TRBJ1-6, with no clear D. The CDR3 runs to 13 residues. The germline V and J ends were trimmed by 3 bases and 7 bases, with 7 bases remaining between them. Germline V gives CDR1 ENHRY, CDR2 SYGVKD. The CDR3: CAISDLGNSPLHF. The CDR3 DNA follows: TGTGCCATCAGTGATCTGGGAAATTCACCCCTCCACTTT.

This clonotype was counted many times. The chain is built from TRBV27 and TRBJ1-2; possible D gene TRBD1, 5 bases. The CDR3 loop spans 15 amino acids. The ends were cut back, 5 bases at V and 4 bases at J, with 17 bases in the middle. Germline-derived CDR1 and CDR2 are MNHEY and SMNVEV (reference sequence). This chain's CDR3 is CASSPDSRGLYGYTF. The CDR3 region has the DNA TGTGCCAGCAGTCCCGACAGTCGGGGCCTCTATGGCTACACCTTC.

This clonotype was observed at least ten times. The chain joins TRBV10-1 to TRBJ2-3, with D hard to call. The CDR3 sequence is 13 residues long. Trimming cost V 3 bases and J 4 bases, with 8 bases left between them. CDR1 and CDR2 from the germline V gene are WNHNN and SYGVQD (reference sequence). The CDR3 DNA sequence: TGCGCCAGCAGTGAAAGGGTCTCAGATACGCAGTATTTT. Amino acids: CASSERVSDTQYF.

This clonotype was counted at least ten times. V usage is TRBV7-3 and J usage is TRBJ2-2; possibly TRBD1 for D (6 bases). Deletions cut 4 bases from V and 0 bases from J, with 12 bases between. The CDR3 spans 16 residues. Per germline, CDR1 SGHTA and CDR2 FQGTGA. CDR3 loop: CASSSQGFPNTGELFF. CDR3 nucleotide sequence: TGTGCCAGCAGCTCCCAGGGGTTTCCGAACACCGGGGAGCTGTTTTTT.

This clonotype was counted many times. The chain combines TRBV7-9 with TRBJ1-1; D is unresolved. Trimming stripped 1 base from V and 1 base from J, with 7 bases between. CDR1 and CDR2 from the germline V gene are SEHNR and FQNEAQ (reference sequence). This CDR3 is built from 14 residues. CDR3 sequence (DNA): TGTGCCAGCAGCTTAGGGGCGGCGAACACTGAAGCTTTCTTT. This gives the protein CASSLGAANTEAFF. The whole variable domain, remainder taken from reference TRBV7-9 and TRBJ1-1, is DTGVSQNPRHKITKRGQNVTFRCDPISEHNRLYWYRQTLGQGPEFLTYFQNEAQLEKSRLLSDRFSAERPKGSFSTLEIQRTEQGDSAMYLCASSLGAANTEAFFGQGTRLTVV.

CDR3 DNA sequence: TGTGCCAGTAGTATACAAATAGGGCAGCCCCAGCATTTT. It is translated as CASSIQIGQPQHF. V usage is TRBV19 and J usage is TRBJ1-5; D not resolved. Trimming cost V 2 bases and J 7 bases, with 9 bases left between them. Germline V gene lookup returns CDR1 LNHDA and CDR2 SQIVND (reference sequence). The CDR3 runs 13 residues. The full variable domain, rest sourced from reference TRBV19 and TRBJ1-5, is DGGITQSPKYLFRKEGQNVTLSCEQNLNHDAMYWYRQDPGQGLRLIYYSQIVNDFQKGDIAEGYSVSREKKESFPLTVTSAQKNPTAFYLCASSIQIGQPQHFGDGTRLSIL.

This clonotype turned up a few times. The gene calls are TRBV10-2 and TRBJ1-6; no clear D. Germline V gene sequence: CDR1 WSHSY, CDR2 SAAADI. CDR3 length equals 14 residues. V was clipped by 8 bases and J by 9 bases, with 17 bases between them. CDR3 DNA sequence: TGCGCCAGCCGTGGGGAGGGTTTAGGTTCACCCCTCCACTTT. Protein product: CASRGEGLGSPLHF.

This clonotype was detected only a few times. The chain is built from TRBV5-4 and TRBJ1-1, with D possibly TRBD1 on 6 matching bases. Germline V gene data show CDR1 as SGHNT and CDR2 as YYREEE (reference sequence). The CDR3 consists of 16 residues. V lost 0 bases to trimming and J lost 5 bases, with 17 bases between them. In DNA, the CDR3 is TGTGCCAGCAGCTTGGCCGGGGGGGGCGCAGGTACTGAAGCTTTCTTT. Its translation: CASSLAGGGAGTEAFF.

The V and J genes are TRBV10-2 and TRBJ1-1, with D tentatively TRBD1 (5 bases). From germline, CDR1 is WSHSY and CDR2 SAAADI. This CDR3 spans 15 amino acids. Trimming stripped 2 bases from V and 1 base from J, with 11 bases between. CDR3 nucleotide sequence: TGCGCCAGCAGTGAGCGACAGTCTGAGAACACTGAAGCTTTCTTT. This sequence encodes CASSERQSENTEAFF.

This clonotype was counted many times. This rearrangement joins TRBV3-1 to TRBJ2-1; tentative D call: TRBD2 (7 bases). CDR3 length equals 16 residues. With 0 bases removed from V and 2 bases from J, the gap between germline ends came to 11 bases. The germline V gene has CDR1 LGHDT and CDR2 YNNKEL (reference sequence). The CDR3 region is CASSQEAGATYNEQFF. CDR3 sequence (DNA): TGTGCCAGCAGCCAAGAGGCGGGGGCCACCTACAATGAGCAGTTCTTC.

This clonotype was seen a few times. V gene TRBV5-4 combines with J gene TRBJ1-3; D gene ambiguous. The CDR3 extends over 14 amino acids. From germline, CDR1 is SGHNT and CDR2 YYREEE (reference sequence). The V and J ends lost 4 bases and 0 bases respectively, with 8 bases between them. The CDR3 DNA sequence: TGTGCCAGCAGCAAACAGAGCTCTGGAAACACCATATATTTT. Translated, it gives CASSKQSSGNTIYF.

This clonotype was observed many times. DNA for the CDR3: TGTGCCAGCAGCGTAATACGGTTGGAAGGCACTGAAGCTTTCTTT. Its translation is CASSVIRLEGTEAFF. The chain joins TRBV9 to TRBJ1-1; D is uncertain. Germline CDR1 and CDR2: SGDLS and YYNGEE. This CDR3 has 15 residues. The V end lost 1 base, the J end lost 4 bases, and 14 bases lay between the germline ends.

This clonotype has a count of ten or more. The chain has TRBV7-6 and TRBJ1-5, with TRBD1 matching 7 bases. The CDR3 is 15 amino acids. Per the germline V gene, CDR1 is SGHVS and CDR2 is FNYEAQ. J was trimmed by 4 bases and V by 2 bases; bases with no gene match: 5. CDR3 nucleotides: TGTGCCAGCAGCTTATCGACAGGGAGAAATCAGCCCCAGCATTTT. Translation gives CASSLSTGRNQPQHF.

Concerning this clonotype: This may stem from a read error, because a much larger clone lies one nucleotide away. The rearrangement links TRBV10-3 to TRBJ2-3; D not certain. Germline-derived CDR1 and CDR2 are ENHRY and SYGVKD. The CDR3 totals 14 residues. The CDR3 is CTISEKGGDYTQYF. DNA for the CDR3: TGTACCATCAGTGAGAAGGGCGGTGACTATACGCAGTATTTT.